This note documents a single TCR beta chain sequence. This CDR3 is 14 amino acids long. Germline CDR1 reads SQVTM; CDR2 reads ANQGSEA. V lost 6 bases, J lost 1 base, and 8 bases stayed unmatched. This entry belongs to a study of blood T cell repertoires in COVID-19. Clones were sequenced by immunoSEQ multiplex PCR, and TCRdb holds only the in-frame ones, with some missing. This table holds fewer than 65,000 clones, 80% to 90% found once. This clonotype was obtained from a man between 60 and 75 years old with acute or convalescent COVID-19. Sequencing was carried out using peripheral blood. J is TRBJ2-7 and V is TRBV29-1; 8 bases are shared with TRBD1. CDR3 in amino acids: CSVRGQGVSYEQYF. CDR3 DNA: TGCAGCGTGAGAGGACAGGGAGTTTCCTACGAGCAGTACTTC.